The clone carrying this T cell receptor (beta chain) was detected ten times or more. Its specificity is unknown. These data are taken from a study of spatial heterogeneity in lung cancer. Study overall: Fewer alpha-chain than beta-chain sequences were consistently detected. For the average unique TCR and UMI combination, more than 9.5 occurrences appeared in raw reads.

The time point is: sample taken at primary tumor resection. Material for sequencing was whole RNA from tumor, nontumor lung or frozen PBMC, left unsorted. General observations from the study: Whereas they appeared in blood less at follow-up, ubiquitous expanded tumor TCRs appeared there more at resection.

MiXCR, run by TCRdb on the 5' RACE reads, gives a single entry per CDR3 protein. The sample shows 48,000 or so distinct CDR3 sequences, less than 6% of them seen only once. Sequenced material: PBMCs, taken at surgery. The receptor comes from a male donor with early-stage non-small cell lung cancer.

The CDR3 nucleotides are TGTGCCAGCTCCGCCCGGGACAGGGACTACGAGCAGTACTTC. Amino acids: CASSARDRDYEQYF. The V call is TRBV18, the J call TRBJ2-7; 9 nucleotides line up with TRBD1. This CDR3 spans 14 amino acids. Germline V gives CDR1 KGHSH, CDR2 LQKENI. V lost 6 bases to trimming and J lost 3 bases; unmatched junction nucleotides: 6.